This T cell receptor beta chain was captured in a study of OX40 agonist ivuxolimab in advanced cancers. Looking at the study overall: The costimulatory receptor OX40 (CD134) was targeted by ivuxolimab, a fully human IgG2 agonistic monoclonal antibody. Intravenous ivuxolimab was administered to patients every 2 weeks at six dose levels: 0.01, 0.1, 0.3, 1.5, 3 and 10 mg/kg. Among the roughly 50 dose-escalation patients, 19 had hepatocellular carcinoma, approximately 15 melanoma, 9 renal cell carcinoma and 9 head and neck cancer. In the dose-escalation cohort, 70% to 85% of patients were male, and the mean age was approximately 55 years, with a range of 23 to 79. Prior anti-PD-1, anti-PD-L1 or anti-CTLA-4 therapy was permitted, and checkpoint inhibitors had been received by less than 45% of dose-escalation patients. Partial responses occurred in three dose-escalation patients: two with cutaneous melanoma and one with hepatocellular carcinoma. Peripheral TCRbeta sequencing was intended to test whether TCR sequence diversity was altered and clonal T-cell expansion was caused by ivuxolimab. The paper reports the monotherapy dose-escalation portion (N = 52 patients) of the phase I ivuxolimab trial. Beyond this particular receptor, the publication reports: The antigen specificity of the clonally expanded peripheral T cells was not determined. After ivuxolimab, more expanded clones were found on average in CD8+ T cells than in CD4+ T cells. Partial responders in the 0.1-3.0 mg/kg groups had among the lowest normalized peripheral clonal expansion, especially among CD8+ T cells. Low levels of normalized T-cell clonal expansion were also shown by some nonresponding patients. Clonal expansion of both CD4+ and CD8+ blood T cells was observed from baseline to week 6 at doses 0.1 to 3.0 mg/kg.

CDR1 and CDR2, per the germline V gene, are SGDLS and YYNGEE. The junction carries 16 bases between V and J, which are trimmed by 3 bases and 4 bases respectively. The CDR3 has 15 amino acids, counting the end cysteine and phenylalanine. Only the CDR3 portion is preserved as DNA: 45 bases, with reading frame beginning at the first base. The trial excluded patients who had a history of autoimmune disease or were on systemic immunosuppression. Peripheral blood for TCR sequencing was drawn from every dose cohort at baseline, at cycle 4 day 1 and at cycle 7 day 1. The samples were drawn from a first-in-human, open-label, multicenter phase I dose-escalation trial of ivuxolimab. The trial enrolled adults with locally advanced or metastatic head and neck squamous cell, hepatocellular, melanoma or renal cell carcinoma. Before TCR sequencing, CD4+ T cells and CD8+ T cells were sorted from peripheral blood as separate populations.

A note on this clone: Its antigen is currently not known. No much larger clone is present one base from it, and per-base qualities are unavailable.

Genomic DNA was extracted from sorted cells for sequencing of the TCRbeta CDR3 region. The immunoSEQ Assay was used for sequencing of TCRbeta CDR3 regions. Entries here come from immuneACCESS through TCRdb and include only in-frame sequences with V and J called. Some clones fail to appear in such tables; in the studies checked, an unresolved V gene covers under half of the shortfall, and the cause of the remainder is unknown. This sample is represented by more than 60,000 clones; around 81% of them were singletons. The top ten clonotypes cover about 4.5% of the sample. The sequence derives from an adult with an advanced solid tumor such as melanoma, head and neck, liver or kidney cancer. Here the sequenced sample was CD4+ or CD8+ T cells sorted from blood, taken in a trial of the OX40 agonist ivuxolimab. The rearrangement combines TRBV9 with TRBJ2-5, with a tentative D gene TRBD2 over 5 matching bases. The bases read TGTGCCAGCAGCGAATCGCCTCGGAGCGGAGAGACCCAGTACTTC. The translation is CASSESPRSGETQYF.